This T cell receptor beta chain stems from a study of T cell changes during pregnancy in multiple sclerosis. The assay was immunoSEQ multiplex PCR, and TCRdb's table has in-frame clones only and misses some. The sample yields approximately 85,000 clones, approximately 93% seen once. Trimming left V 4 bases short and J 4 bases short, with 13 bases between. Per germline, CDR1 MNHEY and CDR2 SMNVEV (reference sequence). There are 14 residues in the CDR3. The TCR was taken from a female donor with multiple sclerosis, enrolled in a pregnancy study. This sequence joins TRBV27 and TRBJ1-2, with a tentative D call TRBD1 (6 bases). The input for sequencing was peripheral blood, taken in the first trimester of pregnancy. CDR3 residues: CASSSYREGYGYTF. The DNA for the CDR3 is TGTGCCAGCAGTTCGTACAGGGAAGGCTATGGCTACACCTTC.